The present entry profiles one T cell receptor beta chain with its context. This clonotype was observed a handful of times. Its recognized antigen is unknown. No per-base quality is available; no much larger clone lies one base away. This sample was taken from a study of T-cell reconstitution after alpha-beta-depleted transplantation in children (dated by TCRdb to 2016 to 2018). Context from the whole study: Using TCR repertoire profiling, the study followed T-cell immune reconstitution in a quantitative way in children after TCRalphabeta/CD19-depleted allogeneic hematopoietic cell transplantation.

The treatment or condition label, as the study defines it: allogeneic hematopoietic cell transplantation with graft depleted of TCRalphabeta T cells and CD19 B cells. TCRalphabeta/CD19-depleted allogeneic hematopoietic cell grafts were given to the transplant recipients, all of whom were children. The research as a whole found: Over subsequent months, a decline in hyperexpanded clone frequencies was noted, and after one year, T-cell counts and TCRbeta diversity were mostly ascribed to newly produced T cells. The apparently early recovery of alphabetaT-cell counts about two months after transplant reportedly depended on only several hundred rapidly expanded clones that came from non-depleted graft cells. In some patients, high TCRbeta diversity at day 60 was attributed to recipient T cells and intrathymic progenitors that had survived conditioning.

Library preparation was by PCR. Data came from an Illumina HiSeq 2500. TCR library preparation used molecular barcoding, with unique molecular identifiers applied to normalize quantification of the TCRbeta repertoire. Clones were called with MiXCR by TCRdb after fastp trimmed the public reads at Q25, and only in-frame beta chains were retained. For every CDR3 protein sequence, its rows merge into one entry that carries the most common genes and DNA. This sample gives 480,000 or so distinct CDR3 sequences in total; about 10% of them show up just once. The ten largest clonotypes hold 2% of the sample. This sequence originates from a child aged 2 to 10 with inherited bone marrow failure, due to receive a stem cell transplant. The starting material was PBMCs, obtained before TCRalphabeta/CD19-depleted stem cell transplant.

The sequenced DNA is TGTGCCAGCAGCTCCGGGCTAGCGGGTTCCTCCTACAATGAGCAGTTCTTC. It codes for CASSSGLAGSSYNEQFF. In this chain, TRBV5-4 is recombined with TRBJ2-1; 8 middle bases align to TRBD2. The CDR3, cysteine through phenylalanine, is 17 amino acids long. Only the CDR3 region is kept as DNA, spanning 51 bases read in frame from base 1. CDR1 and CDR2, looked up from the germline V gene (reference sequence), are SGHNT and YYREEE. V is trimmed back by 3 bases and J by 0 bases, and the junction contains 8 bases that no gene match accounts for.